These T cell receptor beta chains were read from a single sample in a study of CD8+ T cells in alopecia areata. Repertoires were generated with immunoSEQ multiplex PCR, while TCRdb's copy carries only in-frame clones and drops some. The table shows about 200,000 clones, with 55% to 70% occurring only once. Material: CD4+ T cells sorted from blood, obtained at week 24, from a patient treated with tofacitinib. These receptors all stem from a human donor with alopecia areata. CDR3s include the opening cysteine and the closing phenylalanine or tryptophan. D genes are given only for firm matches. Expanded clones are given a class, and other clones once, few, many or no size at all.

j_gene | abundance | d_gene | v_gene | CDR3nt | CDR3aa
TRBJ1-1 | NA | NA | TRBV6-5 | TGTGCCAGCTCGCTCCGGGGGGTGAACACTGAAGCTTTCTTT | CASSLRGVNTEAFF
TRBJ1-5 | NA | TRBD1 | TRBV18 | TGTGCCAGCTCACTACTAGACAGGGGAGGGGGCAATCAGCCCCAGCATTTT | CASSLLDRGGGNQPQHF
TRBJ2-5 | NA | NA | TRBV25-1 | TGTGCCAGCATAGAAGAGACCCAGTACTTC | CASIEETQYF
TRBJ1-6 | NA | NA | TRBV7-3 | TGTGCCAGCAGCCCCGACGGGTGGAGTAATTCACCCCTCCACTTT | CASSPDGWSNSPLHF
TRBJ2-2 | NA | NA | TRBV7-2 | TGTGCCAGCAGCTTAGCCTCTGAAACCGGGGAGCTGTTTTTT | CASSLASETGELFF
TRBJ2-1 | NA | NA | TRBV27 | TGTGCCAGCAAGCAGAGAGGGGAAGGCGATGAGCAGTTCTTC | CASKQRGEGDEQFF
TRBJ1-5 | NA | NA | TRBV2 | TGTGCCAGCAGGGACGACTGGGAGGAACAGCCCCAGCATTTT | CASRDDWEEQPQHF
TRBJ1-1 | few | TRBD1 | TRBV6-5 | TGTGCCAGCAGATCGGACAGGGCGCAGAACACTGAAGCTTTCTTT | CASRSDRAQNTEAFF
TRBJ1-1 | NA | NA | TRBV29-1 | TGCAGCGTGGACTCTCGGGGGGCGGCCACTGAAGCTTTCTTT | CSVDSRGAATEAFF
TRBJ2-7 | NA | TRBD2 | TRBV6-6 | TGTGCCAGCAGTCTAAGACTAGCGGGGACCTCCTACGAGCAGTACTTC | CASSLRLAGTSYEQYF
TRBJ2-5 | NA | NA | TRBV28 | TGTGCCAGCAGTTTCCTTGAGACCCAGTACTTC | CASSFLETQYF
TRBJ2-5 | few | TRBD2 | TRBV6-9 | TGTGCCAGCAGGAGGATAGCGGGAGGGCAAGAGACCCAGTACTTC | CASRRIAGGQETQYF
TRBJ2-5 | NA | TRBD2 | TRBV7-2 | TGTGCCAGCAGTAGCGGGAGGGGGGAAGAGACCCAGTACTTC | CASSSGRGEETQYF
TRBJ2-7 | NA | NA | TRBV9 | TGTGCCAGCAGCGAATCACTCGGGAACGAGCAGTACTTC | CASSESLGNEQYF
TRBJ2-3 | NA | TRBD2 | TRBV29-1 | TGCAGCGTTGACCTAGAACTAGCGCAGAGGCCAGATACGCAGTATTTT | CSVDLELAQRPDTQYF
TRBJ1-2 | few | NA | TRBV28 | TGTGCCAGCAGTTCGGACGTGAGGGGCTACACCTTC | CASSSDVRGYTF
TRBJ1-5 | NA | NA | TRBV30 | TGTGCCTGGAGCGAAACAGGGTCCGTGGAACCCCAGCATTTT | CAWSETGSVEPQHF
TRBJ2-3 | NA | TRBD2 | TRBV25-1 | TGTGCCAGCAGTGAATTATGGGGAGGGGATACGCAGTATTTT | CASSELWGGDTQYF
TRBJ1-2 | NA | NA | TRBV9 | TGTGCCAGCAGCGTAGCAGGGAACTATGGCTACACCTTC | CASSVAGNYGYTF
TRBJ2-3 | NA | NA | TRBV4-3 | TGCGCCAGCAGCCAAGCGGGTCTCAGAGATACGCAGTATTTT | CASSQAGLRDTQYF
TRBJ1-2 | NA | NA | TRBV27 | TGTGCCAGCAGTCCTCGGGGCAACTATGGCTACACCTTC | CASSPRGNYGYTF
TRBJ2-7 | NA | NA | TRBV30 | TGTGCCTGGAGCCCCCAGGGGTCCTACGAGCAGTACTTC | CAWSPQGSYEQYF
TRBJ2-7 | NA | TRBD1 | TRBV5-4 | TGTGCCAGCAGCGGACAGGGTAGGAACGAGCAGTACTTC | CASSGQGRNEQYF
TRBJ1-2 | NA | NA | TRBV4-1 | TGCGCCAGCAGCCAAAAGCCGCCCCTTGGCTACACCTTC | CASSQKPPLGYTF
TRBJ2-1 | NA | NA | TRBV23-1 | TGCGCCAGCGGGGAGAGGGGTGAGCAGTTCTTC | CASGERGEQFF
TRBJ1-1 | once | NA | TRBV5-1 | TGCGCCAGCAGCTTTTATGAGGGATGGGTCACTGAAGCTTTCTTT | CASSFYEGWVTEAFF
TRBJ1-5 | few | TRBD1 | TRBV6-1 | TGTGCCAGCAGTGGGACAGGGGCTCAGCCCCAGCATTTT | CASSGTGAQPQHF
TRBJ2-1 | NA | NA | TRBV18 | TGTGCCAGCTCACCTCAGGGACGGGGCAATGAGCAGTTCTTC | CASSPQGRGNEQFF
TRBJ1-1 | few | NA | TRBV4-3 | TGCGCCAGCAGCCAAGATTGGGCAGGGGAGTTGGGAGCTTTCTTT | CASSQDWAGELGAFF
TRBJ1-6 | NA | NA | TRBV18 | TGTGCCAGCTCACCTGACGGTAGCTCCTATAATTCACCCCTCCACTTT | CASSPDGSSYNSPLHF
TRBJ2-4 | NA | NA | TRBV28 | TGTGCCAGCACGTGGAGCAGAGTAGCCAAAAACATTCAGTACTTC | CASTWSRVAKNIQYF
TRBJ2-7 | NA | NA | TRBV2 | TGTGCCAGCATGGGTGCCTACGAGCAGTACTTC | CASMGAYEQYF
TRBJ1-2 | NA | NA | TRBV6-5 | TGTGCCACCAGGGACTATGGCTACACCTTC | CATRDYGYTF
TRBJ2-7 | NA | TRBD1 | TRBV4-1 | TGCGCCAGCAGCCAAGATAGGTCAGTCGGGGACAGGACCTACGAGCAGTACTTC | CASSQDRSVGDRTYEQYF
TRBJ2-5 | NA | NA | TRBV13 | TGTGCCAGCAGCTCTCGCGAGACCCAGTACTTC | CASSSRETQYF
TRBJ1-1 | few | TRBD1 | TRBV6-5 | TGTGCCAGCAAGGGGGCTTCAAACACTGAAGCTTTCTTT | CASKGASNTEAFF
TRBJ1-4 | NA | NA | TRBV7-2 | TGTGCCAGCAGCTTAACACCAACTAATGAAAAACTGTTTTTT | CASSLTPTNEKLFF
TRBJ2-5 | NA | TRBD1 | TRBV2 | TGTGCCAGCATCCCGGACAGGGGTCAAGAGACCCAGTACTTC | CASIPDRGQETQYF
TRBJ2-6 | NA | NA | TRBV6-5 | TGTGCCAGCGCGAGCGGCTCTGGGGCCAACGTCCTGACTTTC | CASASGSGANVLTF
TRBJ2-3 | NA | TRBD2 | TRBV5-1 | TGCGCCAGCAGCCAGGGACTAGCGGGAGGGCCGAGCACAGATACGCAGTATTTT | CASSQGLAGGPSTDTQYF
TRBJ2-1 | few | NA | TRBV29-1 | TGCAGCGGGAGGGACGGCGGCACTTACAATGAGCAGTTCTTC | CSGRDGGTYNEQFF
TRBJ1-2 | NA | NA | TRBV30 | TGTGCCTGGATCACTAGCCTCGGAGGCTACTTC | CAWITSLGGYF
TRBJ2-7 | NA | NA | TRBV4-3 | TGCGCCAGCAGCCAAGTCAGCAACAGCTACGAGCAGTACTTC | CASSQVSNSYEQYF
TRBJ2-5 | NA | NA | TRBV27 | TGTGCCAGCAGTTTATCTCAGGGGGGGGGAGAGACCCAGTACTTC | CASSLSQGGGETQYF
TRBJ2-7 | once | NA | TRBV4-1 | TGCGCCAGCAGCCAAGAGTGGCGGGCCTCCTACGAGCAGTACTTC | CASSQEWRASYEQYF
TRBJ2-1 | NA | NA | TRBV18 | TGTGCCAGCTCACCACAGATAGACAGGTTCTCCTACAATGAGCAGTTCTTC | CASSPQIDRFSYNEQFF
TRBJ2-3 | NA | NA | TRBV30 | TGTGCCTGCAGCCCTTCTAGCACAGATACGCAGTTTTTT | CACSPSSTDTQFF
TRBJ2-2 | once | NA | TRBV5-4 | TGTGCCAGCAGCTTAGGGACTGCCACCGGGGAGCTGTTTTTT | CASSLGTATGELFF
TRBJ2-1 | NA | TRBD2 | TRBV6-1 | TGTGCCGGAAAAAGCGGGAGGGCTGTAAATGAGCAGTTCTTC | CAGKSGRAVNEQFF
TRBJ2-7 | NA | TRBD2 | TRBV10-3 | TGTGCCATCGGGAGCGGGAGCCACGAGCAGTACTTC | CAIGSGSHEQYF
TRBJ2-1 | NA | TRBD2 | TRBV27 | TGTGCCAGCACCGATACTAGCGGATCGTACCTTGATTTCTCCTACAATGAGCAGTTCTTC | CASTDTSGSYLDFSYNEQFF
TRBJ1-2 | NA | TRBD1 | TRBV25-1 | TGTGCCAGCAGTGACCAATCGACAGGGGGCTACACCTTC | CASSDQSTGGYTF
TRBJ2-2 | NA | NA | TRBV30 | TGTGCCTGGAGAGGAGACAGGAACACCGGGGAGCTGTTTTTT | CAWRGDRNTGELFF